This T cell receptor beta chain came from a study of shared clonotypes between healthy human individuals. Trimming shortened V by 4 bases and J by 7 bases, and 14 bases separated the two germline ends. The germline V gene encodes CDR1 SGHAT and CDR2 FQNNGV. CDR3 length: 13 amino acids. Assay: immunoSEQ multiplex PCR; the TCRdb copy retains only in-frame clones and omits some. The sample lists roughly 2.2 million clones; about 92% were seen once. V gene TRBV11-2 combines with J gene TRBJ2-7; D assignment may be TRBD1 or TRBD2 (5 bases each). The source material was naive CD4+ T cells from PBMCs. Subset: CD45RA+ positively selected. The clonotype was recovered from a man aged 18 to 30 in good health. Some clones in this sample may be carry-over from other donors' samples. The CDR3 nucleotides are TGTGCCAGCAGCTCGGGGCGCGTGGGGGAGCAGTACTTC. The encoded protein is CASSSGRVGEQYF.